The T cell receptor beta chain described here comes from a study of shared clonotypes between healthy human individuals. The assay was run at deep level. Study processing details: Sequence data from immunoSEQ were junction-only and lacked quality scores; consequently, filtering differed. Method: immunoSEQ multiplex PCR; TCRdb's copy keeps in-frame clones and lacks some. V and J calls and clone size come straight from that table; D and trimming were deduced from the DNA. The table shows 400,000 to 600,000 clones, with about 96% occurring only once. Trimming removed 5 bases from V and 7 bases from J, with 26 bases in between. Per the germline V gene, CDR1 is SEHNR and CDR2 is FQNEAQ (reference sequence). The length of the CDR3 is 17 residues. There were no recent acute infections or vaccinations among the donors, who were healthy HIV-negative adults.

The clonotype originates from a woman in her 30s in good health. The chain is built from TRBV7-9 and TRBJ1-2; tentatively, D is TRBD1 (5 bases). Source material: naive CD4+ T cells sorted from blood. Subset specified: CD45RA+ positively selected. The CDR3 sequence is CASSPSGGSDVTGGYTF. As DNA, the CDR3 is TGTGCCAGCAGCCCCAGTGGTGGGTCGGACGTAACAGGTGGCTACACCTTC.